Sequencing of this TCR beta chain was carried out in a study of blood T cell repertoires in COVID-19. Study-wide background: PBMCs, B-cell-depleted T cells, or T cells provided the cDNA or gDNA that made up the material.

This clone was detected once. Trimming took off 7 bases at V and 0 bases at J, with 13 bases between the two ends. The CDR3 is 15 residues long. The V gene's germline CDR1 is SQVTM and CDR2 ANQGSEA. Per the original data handling: Counts of nucleated cells, estimated from reference gene primer amplification, were obtained. Here immunoSEQ multiplex PCR was the method, and the copy in TCRdb shows in-frame clones only, minus some. Clone size and the V and J calls come from that table; the DNA yielded D and trimming. This table holds about half a million clones, approximately 91% found once. Participants were placed into cohorts based on the clinical history they reported.

This TCR was recovered from an older woman who had recovered from COVID-19. V gene TRBV29-1 combines with J gene TRBJ2-6, with D tentatively TRBD2 (6 bases). Sequenced sample: PBMCs or T cells enriched from blood (not recorded which). The CDR3, as DNA: TGCAGCGCCGGGACTGCCCACTCTGGGGCCAACGTCCTGACTTTC. It encodes CSAGTAHSGANVLTF.